This T cell receptor beta chain is from a study of blood T cell repertoires in COVID-19. Study details: T cells, B-cell-depleted T cells, or PBMCs provided the cDNA or gDNA that served as material.

Looked up from germline, CDR1 is LGHNT and CDR2 is FRNRAP. V lost 2 bases to trimming and J lost 1 base; unmatched junction nucleotides: 7. The CDR3 runs 18 residues. Under the authors' procedure: Reference gene primer amplification yielded estimated nucleated cell counts. Data came from immunoSEQ multiplex PCR; TCRdb stores just in-frame clones and leaves some out. V, J and clone size are taken as reported in that table, and D and trimming were inferred from the DNA itself. The sample lists roughly 73,000 clones; around three quarters were seen once. The sequencing sample was made of peripheral blood. The chain carries TRBV12-5 and TRBJ2-2; TRBD1 aligns across 10 bases. The TCR sequence derives from a human donor in a cohort sampled during active COVID-19. The CDR3 region has the DNA TGTGCTAGTGGTTTGATCGACAGGGGGCTGGTGAACACCGGGGAGCTGTTTTTT. It translates to CASGLIDRGLVNTGELFF.